In its sample, the clone carrying this T cell receptor (beta chain) was seen many times. CDR1 is SGHRS and CDR2 is YFSETQ in the germline V gene. Between the trimmed V and J ends, which lost 5 bases and 2 bases, there was a span of 16 bases. The CDR3 covers 15 residues. Amplified TCR beta CDR3 regions came from RNA transcripts. HTBI primers were employed in a first-round RT-PCR of the TCR CDR3. TCRdb independently ran MiXCR on the multiplex PCR reads; one entry per CDR3 protein. This sample has about 98,000 distinct CDR3 sequences, with roughly 39% found just once. The data were obtained in a study of T cells in Graves' hyperthyroidism and ophthalmopathy.

The chain uses TRBV5-1 and TRBJ2-5; perhaps TRBD1 as D (5 bases). Sample: peripheral blood or thyroid tissue (not recorded which). The clonotype originates from a woman in her thirties with Graves' hyperthyroidism. The CDR3 is CASRQAGFAQETQYF. CDR3 nucleotide sequence: TGCGCCAGCAGACAAGCAGGGTTTGCGCAAGAGACCCAGTACTTC.